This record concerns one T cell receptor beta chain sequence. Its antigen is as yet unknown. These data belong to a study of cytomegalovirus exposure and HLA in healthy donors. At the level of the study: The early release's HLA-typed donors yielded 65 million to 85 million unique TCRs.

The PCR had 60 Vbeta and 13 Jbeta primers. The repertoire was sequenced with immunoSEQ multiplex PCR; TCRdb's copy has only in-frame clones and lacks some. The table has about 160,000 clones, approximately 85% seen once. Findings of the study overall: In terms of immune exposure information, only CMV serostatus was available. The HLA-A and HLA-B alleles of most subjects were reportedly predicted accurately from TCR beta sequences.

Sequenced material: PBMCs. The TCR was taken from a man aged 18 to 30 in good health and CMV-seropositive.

The CDR3 DNA sequence: TGTGCCAGTAGTGGTCAAGGGGCAGGGGTAAAGCCCCAGCATTTT. Its translation is CASSGQGAGVKPQHF. The rearrangement joins TRBV19 to TRBJ1-5; perhaps TRBD1 as D (6 bases). Looked up from germline, CDR1 is LNHDA and CDR2 is SQIVND (reference sequence). This CDR3 region has 15 residues. V lost 5 bases, J lost 8 bases, and 19 bases lay in between. Supplemented by reference TRBV19 and TRBJ1-5, the full variable domain reads DGGITQSPKYLFRKEGQNVTLSCEQNLNHDAMYWYRQDPGQGLRLIYYSQIVNDFQKGDIAEGYSVSREKKESFPLTVTSAQKNPTAFYLCASSGQGAGVKPQHFGDGTRLSIL.